These T cell receptor beta chains were read from a single sample in a study of cytomegalovirus exposure and HLA in healthy donors. Only in-frame clones appear in the TCRdb table, and some are missing; sequencing was by immunoSEQ multiplex PCR. The sample yields 100,000 to 150,000 clones, over 65% seen once. Sequences were obtained from PBMCs. These receptor sequences come from a man aged 35-49 years in good health and CMV-seropositive. Each CDR3 is given with its conserved first and last residue. The D gene is left open where the match is weak. Some rows have no size entry. The others give once, few or many, or a class for an expanded clone.

d_call	v_call	j_call	clone_size	cdr3_aa	cdr3_nt
-	TRBV4-1	TRBJ2-3	few	CASSQGPTPTTDTQYF	TGCGCCAGCAGCCAGGGGCCCACCCCCACCACAGATACGCAGTATTTT
TRBD1	TRBV18	TRBJ2-7	-	CASSRRDSYEQYF	TGTGCCAGCTCTCGCCGGGACAGCTACGAGCAGTACTTC
TRBD2	TRBV18	TRBJ2-7	-	CASSPSGGYEQYF	TGTGCCAGCTCGCCAAGCGGGGGCTACGAGCAGTACTTC
-	TRBV5-1	TRBJ2-7	-	CASSLAGVGSLPYEQYF	TGCGCCAGCAGCTTGGCGGGGGTGGGGTCCTTGCCATACGAGCAGTACTTC
TRBD1	TRBV13	TRBJ2-7	few	CASRTDRASSYEQYF	TGTGCCAGCAGAACGGACAGGGCCAGCTCCTACGAGCAGTACTTC
-	TRBV19	TRBJ1-1	-	CASSGRGGITEAFF	TGTGCCAGTAGTGGAAGGGGAGGCATCACTGAAGCTTTCTTT
TRBD1	TRBV11-3	TRBJ2-5	few	CASSHPTPGQQETQYF	TGTGCCAGCAGCCACCCCACCCCGGGACAGCAAGAGACCCAGTACTTC
-	TRBV2	TRBJ2-4	-	CALKSPQNIQYF	TGTGCCTTAAAGTCACCTCAGAACATTCAGTACTTC
TRBD1	TRBV5-1	TRBJ1-1	-	CASSSGDRGEGTEAFF	TGCGCCAGCAGCTCGGGGGACAGGGGAGAGGGCACTGAAGCTTTCTTT
-	TRBV25-1	TRBJ2-1	-	CASSASSYEQFF	TGTGCCAGCAGTGCGAGTAGCTATGAGCAGTTCTTC
TRBD1	TRBV6-1	TRBJ1-1	-	CASRHDRENTEAFF	TGTGCCAGCAGGCACGACAGGGAGAACACTGAAGCTTTCTTT
-	TRBV30	TRBJ1-2	-	CASPHRPSNYGYTF	TGTGCCTCCCCCCACAGGCCATCAAACTATGGCTACACCTTC
-	TRBV7-9	TRBJ1-5	few	CASSLANSNQPQHF	TGTGCCAGCAGCTTAGCCAATAGCAATCAGCCCCAGCATTTT
-	TRBV11-2	TRBJ1-1	-	CASSLDRGLAEAFF	TGTGCCAGCAGCTTAGATCGGGGACTGGCTGAAGCTTTCTTT
TRBD1	TRBV12-5	TRBJ1-1	-	CASGWGTGNTEAFF	TGTGCTAGTGGCTGGGGGACAGGGAACACTGAAGCTTTCTTT
-	TRBV29-1	TRBJ2-7	-	CSVEDHAYEQYF	TGCAGCGTTGAAGATCATGCCTACGAGCAGTACTTC
TRBD2	TRBV9	TRBJ2-1	-	CASSPRLAGDYNEQFF	TGTGCCAGCAGCCCCCGACTAGCGGGGGACTACAATGAGCAGTTCTTC
-	TRBV28	TRBJ2-2	-	CASSSGTGELFF	TGTGCCAGCAGTTCAGGGACCGGGGAGCTGTTTTTT